These T cell receptor beta chains were read from a single sample in a study of T-cell memory formation after mild COVID-19. TCRdb re-derived calls from the 5' RACE reads in MiXCR, one entry per CDR3 protein. In the table there are hundreds of thousands of distinct CDR3 sequences, about 20% of which are singletons. Sequences were obtained from PBMCs or a T cell subset sorted from them (not recorded which). The receptors derive from an adult woman who had mild COVID-19 (a few samples of this study predate the infection). Cell type and time point are not known. The CDR3 runs from the conserved cysteine through the conserved F or W. The order of the fields is J gene, clone size, D gene, V gene, CDR3 DNA, CDR3 protein. D genes are given only for firm matches. Some rows mark clone size as missing; the rest say once, few, many or name a class of expanded clone.

>TRBJ2-3|-|TRBD1|TRBV5-1
TGCGCCAGCAGCCAGGACAGGGGAACCACAGATACGCAGTATTTT
CASSQDRGTTDTQYF
>TRBJ2-7|few|-|TRBV30
TGTGCCTGGAGTTTTTCACAGGGCTACGAGCAGTACTTC
CAWSFSQGYEQYF
>TRBJ2-5|-|-|TRBV20-1
TGCAGTGCTAGGGCAGGGTATTCCGTGTGGGAGACCCAGTACTTC
CSARAGYSVWETQYF
>TRBJ1-1|few|TRBD1|TRBV20-1
TGCAGTGCTCCGACAGGGTCCCTCGCTGAAGCTTTCTTT
CSAPTGSLAEAFF
>TRBJ2-4|-|TRBD1|TRBV6-6
TGTGCCAGCAGTTCCCGACAGGGGGTGAAGGACATTCAGTACTTC
CASSSRQGVKDIQYF
>TRBJ1-5|-|-|TRBV6-1
TGTGCCAGCCTGGGGGTTGGTAGGAAGCCCCAGCATTTT
CASLGVGRKPQHF
>TRBJ2-3|-|TRBD1|TRBV5-1
TGCGCCAGCAGCTTTACAGGGGCCCTCACAGATACGCAGTATTTT
CASSFTGALTDTQYF
>TRBJ1-4|few|-|TRBV5-1
TGCGCCAGCAGCAAGGCGGGATCAACTAATGAAAAACTGTTTTTT
CASSKAGSTNEKLFF
>TRBJ2-1|-|TRBD2|TRBV20-1
TGCAGTGCTGTTGTCGGGAGGGCCCTCTACAATGAGCAGTTCTTC
CSAVVGRALYNEQFF
>TRBJ2-7|-|TRBD2|TRBV6-2/TRBV6-3
TGTGCCAGCAGTTCTAGAAGGCAGCTAGCGGGAGCGTACGAGCAGTACTTC
CASSSRRQLAGAYEQYF
>TRBJ2-1|-|-|TRBV5-6
TGTGCCAGCAGCGTAATACCCCGGGAAAAAGCGGACGAGCAGTTCTTC
CASSVIPREKADEQFF
>TRBJ2-7|few|-|TRBV15
TGTGCCACCAGCGGAGTACGAGCCTACGAGCAGTACTTC
CATSGVRAYEQYF
>TRBJ2-7|-|-|TRBV7-6
TGTGCCAGCAGCTTTTTAAAGGGGCCAAGGGACGAGCAGTACTTC
CASSFLKGPRDEQYF
>TRBJ2-7|-|-|TRBV18
TGTGCCAGCTCACCGAAGGAGTTGACAGGTGCCTACGAGCAGTACTTC
CASSPKELTGAYEQYF
>TRBJ2-1|many|-|TRBV12-3/TRBV12-4
TGTGCCAGCAGTCTGGACCAGGGGTTCAATGAGCAGTTCTTC
CASSLDQGFNEQFF
>TRBJ2-7|-|TRBD2|TRBV3-1
TGTGCCAGCAGCCAAGTAGCGGGAGGTGGCGAGCAGTACTTC
CASSQVAGGGEQYF
>TRBJ2-7|-|-|TRBV5-4
TGTGCCAGCAGCTTCGATGGGAGGATGCTGGAGCAGTACTTC
CASSFDGRMLEQYF
>TRBJ1-1|-|-|TRBV5-1
TGCGCCAGCAGCCCTCAGACAGTGGCCACTGAAGCTTTCTTT
CASSPQTVATEAFF
>TRBJ1-1|few|-|TRBV9
TGTGCCAGCAGCCCCGGGGTGAGCATGAACACTGAAGCTTTCTTT
CASSPGVSMNTEAFF
>TRBJ2-5|few|TRBD1|TRBV20-1
TGCAGTGCTAGAGATGCGAGGGGGCTCGGGGAGACCCAGTACTTC
CSARDARGLGETQYF
>TRBJ1-2|-|-|TRBV12-3/TRBV12-4
TGTGCCAGCAGCCGGAGGCGGGATTGGGACTATGGCTACACCTTC
CASSRRRDWDYGYTF
>TRBJ2-1|few|TRBD2|TRBV7-6
TGTGCCAGCAGCTTAACACGGACTAGCGGGAGACGCGATGAGCAGTTCTTC
CASSLTRTSGRRDEQFF
>TRBJ1-1|few|-|TRBV12-3/TRBV12-4
TGTGCCAGCAGAAAAGAAGTGGAAGCTTTCTTT
CASRKEVEAFF
>TRBJ2-5|few|-|TRBV6-5
TGTGCCAGCAGTTCGATAGTGAAAGAGACCCAGTACTTC
CASSSIVKETQYF
>TRBJ2-7|-|TRBD2|TRBV3-1
TGTGCCAGCAGCCAAGATCGGGGGGGCGAGCAGTACTTC
CASSQDRGGEQYF
>TRBJ1-1|-|-|TRBV12-2
TGTGCAAGTCGCCCCCCTGGATCACGGATTAACACTGAAGCTTTCTTT
CASRPPGSRINTEAFF
>TRBJ2-7|few|-|TRBV12-3/TRBV12-4
TGTGCCAGCAGTGGAGAGATTGGCTCCTACGAGCAGTACTTC
CASSGEIGSYEQYF
>TRBJ2-5|-|TRBD2|TRBV3-1
TGTGCCAGCAGCCAAGATCTGAGCGGGACTGAGACCCAGTACTTC
CASSQDLSGTETQYF
>TRBJ2-7|few|-|TRBV7-9
TGTGCCAGCAGCGCGGGCGCGGTGGAGCAGTACTTC
CASSAGAVEQYF